These 31 T cell receptor beta chains originate from one sample sequenced in a study of blood T cell repertoires in COVID-19. Data came from immunoSEQ multiplex PCR; TCRdb stores just in-frame clones and leaves some out. The table includes a few hundred thousand clones, 75% to 85% detected once. The sample taken for sequencing was peripheral blood. These receptors originate from a middle-aged woman who had recovered from COVID-19.

V usage is TRBV12-3 or TRBV12-4 and J usage is TRBJ1-2; TRBD1 might be the D (5 bases). The CDR3 loop spans 12 amino acids. Trimming pared 6 bases from V and 7 bases from J, leaving 12 bases between. The DNA for the CDR3 is TGTGCCAGCAGCTTGGAGGGGTTTGGCTACACCTTC. Protein: CASSLEGFGYTF.

The V call is TRBV7-2, the J call TRBJ2-7, with D uncertain. The CDR3 spans 11 residues. The germline V and J ends were trimmed by 5 bases and 4 bases, with 6 bases remaining between them. Per germline, CDR1 SGHTA and CDR2 FQGNSA. In DNA form, the CDR3 reads TGTGCCAGCAGCCCGGGTTACGAGCAGTACTTC. As protein: CASSPGYEQYF.

The V gene is TRBV7-9, the J gene TRBJ1-4; D unresolved. CDR1 and CDR2 (germline): SEHNR, FQNEAQ (reference sequence). The CDR3 runs to 18 residues. The ends were cut back, 2 bases at V and 1 base at J, with 17 bases in the middle. DNA of the CDR3: TGTGCCAGCAGCTTAATATGGTCTGACGGGAGAACTAATGAAAAACTGTTTTTT. Translating gives CASSLIWSDGRTNEKLFF.

The V call is TRBV6-5, the J call TRBJ1-4, with 8 bases aligning to TRBD1. Looked up from germline, CDR1 is MNHEY and CDR2 is SVGAGI. There are 15 residues in the CDR3. After removal of 0 bases from V and 6 bases from J, the junction contained 3 bases not matched to a gene. The CDR3 region is CASSYSGTGHEKLFF. Written as DNA, the CDR3 is TGTGCCAGCAGTTACTCCGGGACAGGCCATGAAAAACTGTTTTTT.

V and J are TRBV4-3 and TRBJ1-2; the D is unclear. CDR1 and CDR2 from the germline V gene are LGHNA and YSLEER. Deletions cut 2 bases from V and 5 bases from J, with 6 bases between. The CDR3 is made up of 12 amino acids. CDR3: CASSQTDYGYTF. CDR3 nucleotide sequence: TGCGCCAGCAGCCAAACAGATTATGGCTACACCTTC.

The chain is built from TRBV27 and TRBJ2-5; 7 bases agree with TRBD2. Germline V gene data show CDR1 as MNHEY and CDR2 as SMNVEV (reference sequence). The length of the CDR3 is 16 residues. J lost 5 bases, V lost 0 bases, and 9 bases had no gene match. The CDR3 DNA sequence: TGTGCCAGCAGTTTATCCCATCCTGCGGGAGCGGAGACCCAGTACTTC. Its protein is CASSLSHPAGAETQYF.

This rearrangement joins TRBV10-1 to TRBJ2-1, with 9 bases that match TRBD2. Trimming at V came to 0 bases and at J to 9 bases, leaving 12 bases not matched to a gene. The CDR3 runs to 17 residues. CDR1 is WNHNN, CDR2 SYGVQD, per germline (reference sequence). The CDR3 DNA reads as TGCGCCAGCAGTGAGTCGGAAATTGGCGGGGGGGCTAGTGAGCAGTTCTTC. Translating gives CASSESEIGGGASEQFF.

This clone was seen once. The chain links TRBV30 to TRBJ1-2; the D gene is possibly TRBD1 (6 bases). CDR1 is GTSNPN, CDR2 SVGIG, per germline (reference sequence). V was shortened by 4 bases and J by 2 bases, with 11 bases between the two germline ends. The CDR3 consists of 13 residues. The CDR3 DNA reads as TGTGCCTGGACCAGGGGAAGGAACTATGGCTACACCTTC. Amino acid sequence: CAWTRGRNYGYTF. Combining the CDR3 with reference TRBV30 and TRBJ1-2 gives the whole variable domain SQTIHQWPATLVQPVGSPLSLECTVEGTSNPNLYWYRQAAGRGLQLLFYSVGIGQISSEVPQNLSASRPQDRQFILSSKKLLLSDSGFYLCAWTRGRNYGYTFGSGTRLTVV.

Concerning this clone: Other DNA sequences within the sample encode an identical CDR3. The CDR3, as DNA: TGTGCCAGCAGTTACACACGCTCTGGAAACACCATATATTTT. It yields the protein CASSYTRSGNTIYF. The rearrangement links TRBV6-5 to TRBJ1-3, with D unclear. V was pared by 2 bases and J by 0 bases, with 5 bases between. Germline CDR1 is MNHEY and CDR2 is SVGAGI. The CDR3 is 14 residues long.

CDR3 in amino acids: CASSLNGGGAYEQYF. In DNA form, the CDR3 reads TGTGCCAGCAGCTTAAATGGCGGGGGGGCCTACGAGCAGTACTTC. The chain recombines TRBV7-3 with TRBJ2-7; 9 positions match TRBD2. Trimming cost V 1 base and J 2 bases; bases outside gene matches: 3. The CDR3 has 15 residues. Per the germline V gene, CDR1 is SGHTA and CDR2 is FQGTGA.

The chain carries TRBV5-1 and TRBJ2-5; the D is unclear. Trimming removed 4 bases at V and 1 base at J, with 11 bases between. The CDR3 is 14 residues long. CDR1 is SGHRS and CDR2 is YFSETQ in the germline V gene. Here the CDR3 reads CASSQLQIQETQYF. The CDR3, as DNA: TGCGCCAGCAGCCAATTACAGATCCAAGAGACCCAGTACTTC.

The V call is TRBV5-5, the J call TRBJ1-4, with no clear D. The germline V gene has CDR1 SGHKS and CDR2 YYEKEE (reference sequence). V lost 1 base and J lost 7, with 14 bases in between. The CDR3 runs to 15 residues. The CDR3 sequence is CASSLLSIAGEKLFF. In nucleotides, the CDR3 is TGTGCCAGCAGCTTGCTTTCCATCGCAGGTGAAAAACTGTTTTTT.

The rearrangement links TRBV18 to TRBJ1-2; D unresolved. Trimming pared 3 bases from V and 3 bases from J, leaving 8 bases between. This CDR3 is 13 amino acids long. CDR1 is KGHSH and CDR2 is LQKENI in the germline V gene. The CDR3 reads CASSPQADYGYTF. In DNA, the CDR3 is TGTGCCAGCTCACCCCAGGCCGACTATGGCTACACCTTC.

V usage is TRBV7-6 and J usage is TRBJ2-3, with TRBD2 identical over 8 bases. The CDR3 has 13 residues. CDR1 and CDR2 (germline): SGHVS, FNYEAQ. The V and J ends lost 5 bases and 3 bases, in that order; junction bases with no gene match: 1. The CDR3 reads CASSQRETDTQYF. CDR3 coding DNA: TGTGCCAGCAGCCAGCGGGAGACAGATACGCAGTATTTT.

This chain joins TRBV4-3 and TRBJ1-2; D unclear. CDR1 LGHNA and CDR2 YSLEER come from the germline V gene. V was clipped by 0 bases and J by 0 bases, with 14 bases between them. The CDR3 loop spans 17 amino acids. CDR3 sequence (DNA): TGCGCCAGCAGCCAAGATGCTCGACAAGTCTCTAACTATGGCTACACCTTC. This encodes CASSQDARQVSNYGYTF.

CDR3 loop: CASSPPGQGSNEQFF. In nucleotides, the CDR3 is TGTGCCAGTAGTCCCCCCGGACAGGGGTCCAATGAGCAGTTCTTC. The gene calls are TRBV19 and TRBJ2-1, with 9 nucleotides matching TRBD1. The length of the CDR3 is 15 residues. Germline V gene lookup returns CDR1 LNHDA and CDR2 SQIVND (reference sequence). V was clipped by 5 bases and J by 6 bases; unmatched bases: 8.

J is TRBJ2-5 and V is TRBV18; the match to TRBD1 covers 7 bases. The germline CDR1 and CDR2 sequences are KGHSH and LQKENI. The trim removed 2 bases at V and 5 bases at J, leaving 5 bases unmatched. CDR3 length: 14 residues. The CDR3 bases are TGTGCCAGCTCACCAGGTTCGGACAGGGAGACCCAGTACTTC. This sequence encodes CASSPGSDRETQYF.

In regard to this clone: A read error may account for a junction end that differs from germline. The chain recombines TRBV7-7 with TRBJ2-5; perhaps TRBD2 as D (7 bases). The CDR3 totals 15 residues. CDR1 and CDR2 from the germline V gene are SSHAT and FNYEAQ (reference sequence). The chain's CDR3 is CASSLGGVNQETQYF. CDR3 bases: TGTGCTAGCAGCTTAGGGGGGGTCAACCAAGAGACCCAGTACTTC.

V and J are TRBV11-3 and TRBJ1-2; unclear D gene. The CDR3 spans 12 residues. V lost 3 bases to trimming and J lost 5 bases, with 7 bases between them. Germline loops: CDR1 SGHNT, CDR2 YENEEA. The CDR3 loop is CASSLAAYGYTF. The CDR3 nucleotides read TGTGCCAGCAGCTTGGCAGCGTATGGCTACACCTTC.

The V call is TRBV14, the J call TRBJ2-1; TRBD2 matches 10 bases. The germline CDR1 and CDR2 sequences are SGHDN and FVKESK. J lost 8 bases, V lost 3 bases, and 10 bases had no gene match. This CDR3 is built from 16 residues. CDR3 DNA sequence: TGTGCCAGCAGCCACCTTCAAGCGGGGGGGCTTCATGAGCAGTTCTTC. Protein product: CASSHLQAGGLHEQFF.

This clone appeared once. This chain joins TRBV12-3 or TRBV12-4 and TRBJ1-2, with D possibly matching TRBD1 (5 bases). The V end was cut by 6 bases, the J end by 4 bases, with 9 bases between. The CDR3 covers 12 residues. DNA for the CDR3: TGTGCCAGCAGCCCAGACAGCTATGGCTACACCTTC. This gives the protein CASSPDSYGYTF.

V gene TRBV11-3 combines with J gene TRBJ2-1, with TRBD2 matching over 10 bases. The junction had 14 bases not matched to a gene; V was cut back by 1 base and J by 5 bases. The CDR3 is 19 amino acids. Germline assignment: CDR1 SGHNT and CDR2 YENEEA. For the CDR3, the DNA is TGTGCCAGCAGCTTAGCGGGGACTAGCGACTCCCTGAAGGACAATGAGCAGTTCTTC. This encodes CASSLAGTSDSLKDNEQFF.

The chain employs TRBV7-9 and TRBJ1-5, with D unclear. Germline V gene lookup returns CDR1 SEHNR and CDR2 FQNEAQ (reference sequence). This CDR3 has 15 amino acids. Trimming cost V 5 bases and J 0 bases, with 11 bases left between them. CDR3 region: CASSLGDDSNQPQHF. DNA for the CDR3: TGTGCCAGCAGCCTGGGAGACGATAGCAATCAGCCCCAGCATTTT.

This rearrangement joins TRBV6-6 to TRBJ1-1; maybe TRBD1 (6 bases). V was trimmed by 2 bases and J by 11 bases, leaving 15 bases between them. CDR3 length: 13 amino acids. The germline V gene has CDR1 MNHNY and CDR2 SVGAGI (reference sequence). Here the CDR3 reads CASSYDGGNGAFF. The CDR3, as DNA: TGTGCCAGCAGTTACGATGGGGGCAACGGGGCTTTCTTT.

In this sample, this clone turned up once. The rearrangement joins TRBV6-5 to TRBJ1-5; TRBD1 matches 8 bases. J lost 6 bases, V lost 6 bases, and 7 bases had no gene match. The CDR3 sequence is 14 residues long. CDR1 and CDR2 from the germline V gene are MNHEY and SVGAGI. The CDR3 here is CASSVGQGLQPQHF. The CDR3 region has the DNA TGTGCCAGCAGCGTCGGACAGGGCCTTCAGCCCCAGCATTTT.

The rearrangement links TRBV19 to TRBJ1-1, with a tentative D call TRBD1 (6 bases). Trimming removed 3 bases from V and 5 bases from J, with 13 bases in between. This CDR3 is built from 14 residues. Germline V CDR1 and CDR2: LNHDA, SQIVND (reference sequence). In nucleotides, the CDR3 is TGTGCCAGTAGTATTTATCAGGGGCGTACTGAAGCTTTCTTT. As protein: CASSIYQGRTEAFF. The full variable domain, in which reference TRBV19 and TRBJ1-1 provide the parts outside the CDR3, is DGGITQSPKYLFRKEGQNVTLSCEQNLNHDAMYWYRQDPGQGLRLIYYSQIVNDFQKGDIAEGYSVSREKKESFPLTVTSAQKNPTAFYLCASSIYQGRTEAFFGQGTRLTVV.

The chain links TRBV11-3 to TRBJ2-3; TRBD2 agrees at 10 bases. This CDR3 is 16 amino acids long. Germline-derived CDR1 and CDR2 are SGHNT and YENEEA. V dropped 3 bases and J dropped 4; count of bases not matched to a gene: 7. The CDR3 reads CASSFTGTSAPDTQYF. CDR3 bases: TGTGCCAGCAGCTTTACCGGGACTAGCGCCCCAGATACGCAGTATTTT.

To note about this clone: Germline and junction disagree at one end, which may indicate a read error. V usage is TRBV7-7 and J usage is TRBJ2-3; TRBD2 matches at 7 bases. CDR1 and CDR2 from the germline V gene are SSHAT and FNYEAQ (reference sequence). The CDR3 consists of 15 residues. In DNA form, the CDR3 reads TGTGCTAGCAGCCCCGGGACTACCGGGGCAGATACGCAGTATTTT. Translated, it gives CASSPGTTGADTQYF.

This chain joins TRBV7-9 and TRBJ1-6; no clear D. The length of the CDR3 is 12 residues. The ends were cut back, 6 bases at V and 8 bases at J, with 8 bases in the middle. Germline CDR1 and CDR2: SEHNR and FQNEAQ (reference sequence). Here the CDR3 reads CASSQVDSPLHF. In DNA, the CDR3 is TGTGCCAGCAGTCAGGTGGATTCACCCCTCCACTTT.

This chain uses TRBV24-1 with TRBJ2-5, with 13 bases lining up with TRBD2. V trimming: 3 bases; J trimming: 2 bases; junction bases outside the gene matches: 5. Germline V lookup: CDR1 KGHDR, CDR2 SFDVKD. The CDR3 extends over 17 amino acids. CDR3 nucleotides: TGTGCCACCAGTGATCTCGGGACTAGCGGGGCGCAAGAGACCCAGTACTTC. Its translation: CATSDLGTSGAQETQYF.

The J gene is TRBJ2-7, the V gene TRBV28, with D hard to call. The CDR3 is 13 amino acids. Trimming stripped 6 bases from V and 0 bases from J, with 9 bases between. Germline loops: CDR1 MDHEN, CDR2 SYDVKM. Here the CDR3 DNA reads TGTGCCAGCAGCCTACGTAGCTCCTACGAGCAGTACTTC. Amino acid sequence: CASSLRSSYEQYF.